This T cell receptor (beta chain) stems from a study of T cells in Graves' hyperthyroidism and ophthalmopathy. Researchers took RNA transcripts and amplified the TCR beta CDR3 regions from them. Primed by the HTBI set, a first-round RT-PCR was run on the TCR CDR3. TCRdb called the multiplex PCR reads again in MiXCR, with one record for every CDR3 protein. The data contain hundreds of thousands of distinct CDR3 sequences, about two fifths of them seen just once; the ten biggest clones take up approximately 8.7%. This clonotype was seen ten or more times. The CDR3 runs to 15 residues. Trimming removed 4 bases at V and 6 bases at J, with 15 bases between. Germline assignment: CDR1 KGHDR and CDR2 SFDVKD. PBMCs were derived from roughly 9.6 ml fresh peripheral blood.

The clonotype originates from a man aged 18 to 29 with Graves' hyperthyroidism. Material: blood. This chain uses TRBV24-1 with TRBJ1-5; D ambiguous. CDR3 sequence (DNA): TGTGCCACCAGTGACCCAGACACGAAGGGTCAGCCCCAGCATTTT. This gives the protein CATSDPDTKGQPQHF.